This T cell receptor (beta chain) was recorded in a study of blood T cells in healthy people across ages. Study-wide findings and caveats: Unknown donor CMV status possibly confounded expanded clonotype changes.

Total RNA, at least 5.5 micrograms per sample, came from PBMCs. This clonotype was counted only a few times. Its target is not known. It was with a sample-barcoded 5' primer and a J-beta primer mix that a second PCR of roughly 7 to 12 cycles was run. One entry per CDR3 protein, called by TCRdb with MiXCR from the 5' RACE reads. The sample lists about 680,000 distinct CDR3 sequences; approximately 50% were seen once. The sequence came from an older woman in good health. The specimen was blood.

The CDR3 reads CASSGQGAGEQYF. The CDR3, as DNA: TGTGCCAGCAGTGGACAGGGGGCGGGTGAGCAGTACTTC. The J gene is TRBJ2-7, the V gene TRBV2, with 10 bases that match TRBD1. The J segment lost 7 bases and the V segment lost 4 bases, leaving 4 bases of the junction unmatched. This CDR3 is built from 13 residues. Germline CDR1 and CDR2: SNHLY and FYNNEI. Filled out from reference TRBV2 and TRBJ2-7, the complete variable domain reads EPEVTQTPSHQVTQMGQEVILRCVPISNHLYFYWYRQILGQKVEFLVSFYNNEISEKSEIFDDQFSVERPDGSNFTLKIRSTKLEDSAMYFCASSGQGAGEQYFGPGTRLTVT.